A single sample gave rise to the 9 T cell receptor beta chains below, sequenced in a study of T cells in Graves' hyperthyroidism and ophthalmopathy. RNA transcripts were the template for amplifying TCR beta CDR3 regions. The HTBI primer set drove a first-round RT-PCR of the TCR CDR3. TCRdb reprocessed the multiplex PCR reads via MiXCR and lists one record per CDR3 protein. The repertoire holds around 580,000 distinct CDR3 sequences, with 46% as singletons. Sequencing was carried out using peripheral blood or thyroid tissue (not recorded which). The receptors come from a woman aged 18-35 years with Graves' hyperthyroidism.

This clonotype was found many times. The rearrangement joins TRBV12-3 or TRBV12-4 to TRBJ1-3; D is undetermined. V lost 4 bases and J lost 4, with 8 bases in between. The CDR3 totals 13 residues. For the CDR3, the DNA is TGTGCCAGCAGTTACCAAACGGGAAACACCATATATTTT. Encoded protein: CASSYQTGNTIYF.

V gene TRBV5-1 combines with J gene TRBJ2-2, with D hard to call. Germline V gene sequence: CDR1 SGHRS, CDR2 YFSETQ. The CDR3 totals 12 residues. V lost 6 bases and J 6 bases, leaving 9 bases between the germline ends. CDR3 bases: TGCGCCAGCACGACTGATCCCGGGGAGCTGTTTTTT. This gives the protein CASTTDPGELFF.

This clonotype was counted ten times or more. V and J are TRBV29-1 and TRBJ1-2; D remains ambiguous. CDR1 is SQVTM and CDR2 is ANQGSEA in the germline V gene. V lost 4 bases and J 0 bases, leaving 9 bases between the germline ends. CDR3 length: 13 amino acids. Here the CDR3 reads CSVGWSPNYGYTF. The CDR3 DNA reads as TGCAGCGTTGGGTGGAGCCCTAACTATGGCTACACCTTC.

By sample fraction, this clonotype is medium-sized. J is TRBJ2-5 and V is TRBV24-1; D possibly corresponds to TRBD1 (6 bases). Per germline, CDR1 KGHDR and CDR2 SFDVKD. CDR3 length: 15 amino acids. Trimming took off 7 bases at V and 5 bases at J, with 19 bases between the two ends. Here the CDR3 reads CATSRRTERDETQYF. The CDR3 DNA reads TGTGCCACCAGCAGACGGACAGAGAGGGATGAGACCCAGTACTTC.

J is TRBJ2-7 and V is TRBV24-1; 10 positions match TRBD2. The V gene end was trimmed by 10 bases and the J gene end by 2 bases; junction bases not matched to a gene: 1. CDR1 is KGHDR and CDR2 is SFDVKD in the germline V gene. The CDR3 covers 12 residues. The chain's CDR3 is CATSGRPYEQYF. CDR3 DNA sequence: TGTGCCACTAGCGGGAGGCCCTACGAGCAGTACTTC.

This clonotype was seen at least ten times. An end of the junction differs from the germline gene, which may be a read error. V gene TRBV5-6 combines with J gene TRBJ2-7; 10 positions agree with TRBD1. Germline V gives CDR1 SGHDT, CDR2 YYEEEE. This CDR3 is built from 14 residues. CDR3 protein: CANSLGQGDHEQYF. The CDR3 DNA is TGTGCCAACAGCTTAGGACAGGGGGATCACGAGCAGTACTTC.

As regards this clonotype: A much larger clone is a single base away; this may be a read error. The chain employs TRBV12-3 or TRBV12-4 and TRBJ1-5, with D possibly TRBD1 on 5 matching bases. Trimming shortened V by 3 bases and J by 0 bases, and 12 bases separated the two germline ends. The CDR3 covers 16 residues. The CDR3 DNA is TGTGCCAGCAGTTTCAGGGAGCTGGATAGCAATCAGCCCCAGCATTTT. Its translation is CASSFRELDSNQPQHF.

This clonotype has only a few counts. The chain uses TRBV7-2 and TRBJ2-3; D not resolved. The CDR3 has 13 amino acids. In germline, CDR1 is SGHTA, CDR2 FQGNSA. Trimming cost V 5 bases and J 6 bases, with 12 bases left between them. CDR3: CASSPLFRDTQYF. In nucleotides, the CDR3 is TGTGCCAGCAGCCCCTTATTTCGGGATACGCAGTATTTT.

This clonotype was counted ten times or more. The rearrangement joins TRBV5-1 to TRBJ1-2, with TRBD1 identical over 7 bases. Germline V gene lookup returns CDR1 SGHRS and CDR2 YFSETQ. The CDR3 is 14 residues long. V shed 4 bases and J 4 bases; nucleotides not matched to a gene: 7. The CDR3, as DNA: TGCGCCAGCAGCCTAGACAGGGCCGCCTATGGCTACACCTTC. As protein: CASSLDRAAYGYTF.